This T cell receptor (beta chain) was captured in a study of blood T cell repertoires in COVID-19. Across the study: Italy, Spain and the United States were the sources of the convalescent and acute COVID-19 samples. In each case, the material was cDNA or gDNA derived from T cells, B-cell-depleted T cells, or PBMCs.

The CDR3 loop spans 16 amino acids. With 5 bases clipped from V and 0 bases from J, the junction kept 7 bases outside the gene matches. Germline V CDR1 and CDR2: LNHDA, SQIVND (reference sequence). Original processing notes: Amplification from reference gene primers served as the basis for estimated nucleated cell counts. The data were produced by immunoSEQ multiplex PCR, yet TCRdb's version contains in-frame clones alone and is incomplete. The D gene and trimming were derived from the DNA, and the V and J assignments and clone size from that table. The sample lists over 150,000 clones, about 86% occurring once. Seattle enrolled patients during active infection and tracked them longitudinally.

This TCR derives from a woman in her 70s with COVID-19, enrolled during active disease. Sequenced input: peripheral blood. J is TRBJ2-4 and V is TRBV19; 7 bases fit TRBD2. CDR3 nucleotides: TGTGCCAGTAGTGCGGGGGATACCTTAGCCAAAAACATTCAGTACTTC. The encoded protein is CASSAGDTLAKNIQYF. The whole variable domain, filled in from reference TRBV19 and TRBJ2-4, reads DGGITQSPKYLFRKEGQNVTLSCEQNLNHDAMYWYRQDPGQGLRLIYYSQIVNDFQKGDIAEGYSVSREKKESFPLTVTSAQKNPTAFYLCASSAGDTLAKNIQYFGAGTRLSVL.